A single sample is the source of the 2 T cell receptor beta chains below, sequenced in a study of metastatic and nonmetastatic thyroid tumors. Each patient came to thyroid surgery without any prior treatment (of any kind). TCRdb redid the clone calls on the PCR reads using MiXCR. This sample carries tens of thousands of clones, about a sixth of them seen once, and the ten largest clones take more than 9%. Material: tumor tissue. Every receptor here comes from a female donor with papillary thyroid cancer or a benign thyroid nodule (not recorded which). Some clones in this sample may be carry-over from other donors' samples.

This clone was seen repeatedly, ten times or more. V gene TRBV5-4 combines with J gene TRBJ1-1, with D perhaps TRBD1 (5 bases). Trimming took 0 bases from V and 3 from J, leaving 9 bases between them. This CDR3 spans 14 amino acids. Germline-derived CDR1 and CDR2 are SGHNT and YYREEE (reference sequence). The CDR3 protein is CASSLGGADTEAFF. The CDR3 coding sequence is TGTGCCAGCAGCTTGGGAGGGGCGGACACTGAAGCTTTCTTT.

V usage is TRBV5-6 and J usage is TRBJ1-1; D might be TRBD1 (5 bases). CDR1 is SGHDT and CDR2 is YYEEEE in the germline V gene. The CDR3 totals 12 residues. V lost 4 bases to trimming and J lost 10 bases, with 14 bases between them. This CDR3 reads CASSLSYGTAFF. As DNA, the CDR3 is TGTGCCAGCAGCCTGTCTTACGGGACAGCTTTCTTT.